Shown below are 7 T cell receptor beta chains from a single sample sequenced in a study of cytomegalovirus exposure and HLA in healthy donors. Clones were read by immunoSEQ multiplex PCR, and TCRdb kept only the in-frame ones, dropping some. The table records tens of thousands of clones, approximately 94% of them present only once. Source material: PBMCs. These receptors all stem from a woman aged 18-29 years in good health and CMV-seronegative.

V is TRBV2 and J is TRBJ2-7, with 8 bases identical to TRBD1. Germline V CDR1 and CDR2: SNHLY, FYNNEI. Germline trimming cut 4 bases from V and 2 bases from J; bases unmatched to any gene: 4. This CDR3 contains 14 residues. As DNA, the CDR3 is TGTGCCAGCAGTGTCCAGGGGGCGGCCTACGAGCAGTACTTC. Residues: CASSVQGAAYEQYF.

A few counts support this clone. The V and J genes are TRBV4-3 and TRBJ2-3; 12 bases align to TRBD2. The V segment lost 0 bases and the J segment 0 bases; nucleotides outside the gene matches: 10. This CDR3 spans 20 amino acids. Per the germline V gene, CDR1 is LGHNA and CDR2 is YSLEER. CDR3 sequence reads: CASSQDLTSGGRTSTDTQYF. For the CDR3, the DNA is TGCGCCAGCAGCCAAGATTTGACTAGCGGGGGCCGTACTAGCACAGATACGCAGTATTTT.

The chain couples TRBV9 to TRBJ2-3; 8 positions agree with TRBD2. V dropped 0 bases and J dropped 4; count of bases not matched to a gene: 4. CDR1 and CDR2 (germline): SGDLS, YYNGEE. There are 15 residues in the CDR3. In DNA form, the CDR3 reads TGTGCCAGCAGCGTAGTAGCGGGGCCGGCAGATACGCAGTATTTT. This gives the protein CASSVVAGPADTQYF.

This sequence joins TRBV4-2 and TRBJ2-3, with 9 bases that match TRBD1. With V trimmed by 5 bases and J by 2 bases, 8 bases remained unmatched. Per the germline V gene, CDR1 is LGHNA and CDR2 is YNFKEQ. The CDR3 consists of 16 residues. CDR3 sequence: CASSARQGGTTDTQYF. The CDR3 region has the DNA TGTGCCAGCAGCGCCCGACAGGGGGGAACCACAGATACGCAGTATTTT.

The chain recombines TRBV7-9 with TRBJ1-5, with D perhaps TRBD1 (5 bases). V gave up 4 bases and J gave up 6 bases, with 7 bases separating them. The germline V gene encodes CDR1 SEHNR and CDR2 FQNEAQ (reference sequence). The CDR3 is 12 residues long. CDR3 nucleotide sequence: TGTGCCAGCAGCTCCGGGGGTCAGCCCCAGCATTTT. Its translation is CASSSGGQPQHF.

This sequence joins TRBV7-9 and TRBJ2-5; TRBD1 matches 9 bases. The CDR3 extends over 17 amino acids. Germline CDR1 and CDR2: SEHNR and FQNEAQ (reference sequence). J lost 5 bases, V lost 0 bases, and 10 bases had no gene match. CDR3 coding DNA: TGTGCCAGCAGCTTAGCGAGGGGACAGGGCCAAGGGGAGACCCAGTACTTC. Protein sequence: CASSLARGQGQGETQYF.

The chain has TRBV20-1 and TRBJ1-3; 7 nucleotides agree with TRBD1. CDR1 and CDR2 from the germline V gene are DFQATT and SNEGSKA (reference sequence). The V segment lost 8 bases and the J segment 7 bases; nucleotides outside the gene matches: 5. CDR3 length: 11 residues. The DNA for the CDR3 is TGCAGTACGACAGGGTGGAACACCATATATTTT. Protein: CSTTGWNTIYF.